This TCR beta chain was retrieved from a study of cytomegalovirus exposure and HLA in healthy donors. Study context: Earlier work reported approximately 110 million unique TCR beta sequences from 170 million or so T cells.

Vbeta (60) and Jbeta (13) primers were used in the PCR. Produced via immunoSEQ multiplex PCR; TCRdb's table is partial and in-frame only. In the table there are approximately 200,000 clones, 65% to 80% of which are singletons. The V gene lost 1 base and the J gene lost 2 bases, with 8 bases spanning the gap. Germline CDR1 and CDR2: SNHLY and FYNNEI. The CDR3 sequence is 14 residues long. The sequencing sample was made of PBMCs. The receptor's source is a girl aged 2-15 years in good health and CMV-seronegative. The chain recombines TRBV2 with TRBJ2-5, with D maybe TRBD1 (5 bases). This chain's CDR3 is CASSEVTDQETQYF. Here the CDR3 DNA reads TGTGCCAGCAGTGAAGTGACAGATCAAGAGACCCAGTACTTC.